This is a list of T cell receptor beta chains from one sample in a study of blood T cell repertoires in COVID-19. The data were produced by immunoSEQ multiplex PCR, yet TCRdb's version contains in-frame clones alone and is incomplete. The table lists 100,000 to 150,000 clones, 65% to 85% of them singletons. The sequenced sample was peripheral blood. The receptors derive from a man aged 25 to 40 with COVID-19, enrolled during active disease. Both conserved end residues are part of each CDR3. The order of the fields is J gene, clone size, V gene, D gene, CDR3 protein, CDR3 DNA. A D gene is named only where the DNA matches it firmly. Clone size is given for some rows only: seen once, a few or many times, or a class if the clone is expanded.

J: TRBJ2-7
size: .
V: TRBV24-1
D: .
CDR3: CATSDETYEQYF
DNA: TGTGCCACCAGTGACGAGACCTACGAGCAGTACTTC

J: TRBJ2-6
size: .
V: TRBV28
D: TRBD1
CDR3: CASSLSPGTGFVSGANVLTF
DNA: TGTGCCAGCAGTTTATCCCCCGGGACAGGGTTTGTGTCTGGGGCCAACGTCCTGACTTTC

J: TRBJ1-3
size: once
V: TRBV9
D: .
CDR3: CASSVAFGGYDSSGNTIYF
DNA: TGTGCCAGCAGCGTAGCGTTCGGGGGGTATGATTCGAGTGGAAACACCATATATTTT

J: TRBJ2-5
size: .
V: TRBV4-1
D: .
CDR3: CASSRVEGVKETQYF
DNA: TGCGCCAGCAGCAGGGTCGAGGGGGTCAAAGAGACCCAGTACTTC

J: TRBJ2-2
size: .
V: TRBV7-9
D: TRBD2
CDR3: CASSHPGRLAGNTGELFF
DNA: TGTGCCAGCAGCCACCCGGGACGACTAGCGGGGAACACCGGGGAGCTGTTTTTT

J: TRBJ2-1
size: .
V: TRBV6-5
D: TRBD1
CDR3: CASTTRDRGRNEQFF
DNA: TGTGCCAGCACTACCCGGGACAGGGGGAGGAATGAGCAGTTCTTC

J: TRBJ1-1
size: .
V: TRBV27
D: .
CDR3: CASSSLPSREDTEAFF
DNA: TGTGCCAGCAGTTCCCTCCCCAGCAGGGAGGACACTGAAGCTTTCTTT

J: TRBJ2-7
size: .
V: TRBV4-2
D: TRBD1
CDR3: CASSQAFSGLGQGIYEQYF
DNA: TGTGCCAGCAGCCAAGCCTTCTCCGGGTTGGGACAGGGGATCTACGAGCAGTACTTC

J: TRBJ2-7
size: .
V: TRBV11-2
D: .
CDR3: CASSLGTSFYLSYEQYF
DNA: TGTGCCAGCAGCTTAGGGACTTCGTTTTACCTCTCCTACGAGCAGTACTTC

J: TRBJ2-7
size: .
V: TRBV27
D: .
CDR3: CASSFKAGYEQYF
DNA: TGTGCCAGCAGTTTTAAGGCAGGCTACGAGCAGTACTTC

J: TRBJ1-2
size: few
V: TRBV25-1
D: TRBD1
CDR3: CAFPRQGGGGYTF
DNA: TGTGCCTTCCCCCGACAGGGGGGTGGAGGCTACACCTTC

J: TRBJ2-3
size: .
V: TRBV7-9
D: .
CDR3: CATTPESSTDTQYF
DNA: TGTGCCACTACCCCGGAGAGTTCCACAGATACGCAGTATTTT

J: TRBJ2-5
size: .
V: TRBV6-2/TRBV6-3
D: .
CDR3: CASSYPARAGTPWEETQYF
DNA: TGTGCCAGCAGTTACCCCGCCCGAGCCGGGACACCCTGGGAGGAGACCCAGTACTTC

J: TRBJ2-5
size: .
V: TRBV19
D: .
CDR3: CASSMWGGGETQYF
DNA: TGTGCCAGTAGTATGTGGGGAGGCGGAGAGACCCAGTACTTC

J: TRBJ2-3
size: once
V: TRBV7-2
D: .
CDR3: CASSPSEGASQYF
DNA: TGTGCCAGCAGCCCCTCCGAAGGGGCCTCGCAGTATTTT

J: TRBJ2-7
size: .
V: TRBV28
D: .
CDR3: CASRDSMLDEQYF
DNA: TGTGCCAGCAGGGACAGTATGCTCGACGAGCAGTACTTC

J: TRBJ2-7
size: .
V: TRBV13
D: TRBD2
CDR3: CASSLAGGAYEQYF
DNA: TGTGCCAGCAGCTTAGCGGGAGGGGCCTACGAGCAGTACTTC

J: TRBJ1-2
size: .
V: TRBV4-1
D: TRBD1
CDR3: CASSQVGTVGQTRDGYTF
DNA: TGCGCCAGCAGCCAAGTAGGGACTGTGGGACAGACGCGGGATGGCTACACCTTC

J: TRBJ2-1
size: .
V: TRBV5-1
D: .
CDR3: CASSLEQYNEQFF
DNA: TGCGCCAGCAGCTTGGAACAATACAATGAGCAGTTCTTC

J: TRBJ2-7
size: .
V: TRBV27
D: TRBD2
CDR3: CASSSSGRSYEQYF
DNA: TGTGCCAGCAGTTCTAGCGGGAGATCCTACGAGCAGTACTTC

J: TRBJ2-7
size: .
V: TRBV4-2
D: .
CDR3: CASSQVSKENNYEQYF
DNA: TGTGCCAGCAGCCAAGTAAGTAAAGAAAACAACTACGAGCAGTACTTC

J: TRBJ2-7
size: few
V: TRBV6-1
D: .
CDR3: CASSELTGRIDEQYF
DNA: TGTGCCAGCAGTGAACTAACAGGGAGAATCGACGAGCAGTACTTC